This T cell receptor beta chain originates from a study of identical twins. Each CDR3 protein is one row after TCRdb ran MiXCR on the 5' RACE reads. The data contain about 790,000 distinct CDR3 sequences, approximately 18% of them singletons. The germline CDR1 and CDR2 sequences are SGHVS and FNYEAQ. The CDR3 sequence is 14 residues long. The V segment lost 1 base and the J segment 10 bases; nucleotides outside the gene matches: 7. The sample was also linked to a second study, of T cells expressing NK-cell markers. In that study: An anti-gamma-delta TCR antibody was added in several experiments. It restricted sorting to alpha-beta TCR-expressing T cells. NKG2C+ dominant clonotypes from 5 to 7 donors made up about 1.0-7.5% of CD8+ T cells.

The receptor was isolated from a woman in her late teens or twenties in good health. The chain recombines TRBV7-6 with TRBJ1-1; 9 nucleotides line up with TRBD1. The sample was PBMCs. The CDR3 DNA sequence: TGTGCCAGCAGCTTAGGGGACAGGGAAGACGGAGCTTTCTTT. Protein: CASSLGDREDGAFF.